The clone carrying this T cell receptor (beta chain) appeared once. The CDR3 is 17 residues long. V gave up 4 bases and J gave up 1 base; unmatched junction bases: 8. Germline loops: CDR1 SGHNT, CDR2 YENEEA. The data derive from a study of blood T cell repertoires in COVID-19. About the study: The origin of the acute and convalescent COVID-19 samples was the United States, Italy and Spain.

Sequencing used immunoSEQ multiplex PCR; TCRdb keeps in-frame clones, though not all of them. The table has fewer than 300,000 clones, 70% to 85% seen once; the top ten hold 0.87%. The Seattle patients joined while their infection was active and were tracked longitudinally afterward. The sequence was obtained from a human donor with COVID-19, enrolled during active disease. The donor label of this sample is uncertain. The source material was peripheral blood. V is TRBV11-3 and J is TRBJ2-2; 8 bases are a match to TRBD2. As DNA, the CDR3 is TGTGCCAGCAGCTCACTGGCGGGAGGCATGAACACCGGGGAGCTGTTTTTT. Protein: CASSSLAGGMNTGELFF.